This TCR beta chain originates from a study of OX40 agonist ivuxolimab in advanced cancers. Study background: Aged roughly 23 to 79 with a mean of approximately 57 years, they were around 83% male.

Sequencing was performed with immunoSEQ multiplex PCR; in TCRdb, only in-frame clones are kept and a portion is missing. The table lists about 73,000 clones, about 92% of them singletons. There are 14 residues in the CDR3. The V gene lost 5 bases and the J gene lost 5 bases, with 13 bases spanning the gap. CDR1 is MNHEY, CDR2 SMNVEV, per germline (reference sequence). The V gene is TRBV27, the J gene TRBJ1-5; perhaps TRBD1 as D (5 bases). The sequence derives from an adult with an advanced solid tumor such as melanoma, head and neck, liver or kidney cancer. Sequences were derived from CD4+ or CD8+ T cells sorted from blood, sampled in a trial of the OX40 agonist ivuxolimab. The CDR3 coding sequence is TGTGCCAGCAGTCCCCCAGGGTATGATCAGCCCCAGCATTTT. It encodes CASSPPGYDQPQHF.